The T cell receptor beta chain described here comes from a study of T cells in Graves' hyperthyroidism and ophthalmopathy. The TCR beta CDR3 regions underwent amplification using RNA transcripts as the source. The primer set for the first-round RT-PCR of the TCR CDR3 was HTBI. TCRdb called the multiplex PCR reads again in MiXCR, with one record for every CDR3 protein. This sample has hundreds of thousands of distinct CDR3 sequences, with around 38% found just once. As regards this clonotype: A read error may produce the germline difference seen at one junction end.

This CDR3 contains 16 residues. Germline V lookup: CDR1 MGHRA, CDR2 YSYEKL. The study defined stable Graves' hyperthyroidism as no ophthalmopathy progression within 18 months. Thyroid ultrasound and orbital computed tomography, with clinical symptoms and serum thyroxine and TRAb, informed diagnoses. This receptor was obtained from a man aged 18-30 years with Graves' hyperthyroidism. This chain uses TRBV4-1 with TRBJ2-7; no definite D call. Material for sequencing was blood. The CDR3 sequence: CASSQDLYETNYEQYF. The CDR3 DNA sequence: TGTGCCAGCAGCCAAGATCTCTACGAGACAAACTACGAGCAGTACTTC.